This section outlines one T cell receptor beta chain sequence together with its context. The data belong to a study of blood T cells in healthy people across ages. Primers used in a second PCR of about 6 to 12 cycles were a sample-barcoded 5' primer and a J-beta primer mix. Every sample gave at least 2.5 million paired-end reads containing CDR3. TCRdb called the 5' RACE reads again in MiXCR, with one record for every CDR3 protein. The data show approximately 900,000 distinct CDR3 sequences, roughly 48% seen once. Germline-derived CDR1 and CDR2 are ENHRY and SYGVKD. This CDR3 comprises 12 residues. V was shortened by 10 bases and J by 5 bases, with 12 bases between the two germline ends. Roughly 10 milliliters of peripheral blood were drawn from each donor.

The chain couples TRBV10-3 to TRBJ2-1, with D perhaps assigned TRBD1 or TRBD2 (7 bases each). Material for sequencing was blood. The clonotype was recovered from a young man in good health. CDR3 nucleotides: TGTGCCACCCAGGGGGGGGACAATGAGCAGTTCTTC. Translation gives CATQGGDNEQFF.